This T cell receptor (beta chain) was documented in a study of somatic mutations in cytotoxic T cells in rheumatoid arthritis. Study background: Flow-sorting brought some V beta antibody-stained T-cell populations to nearly 100% purity, V beta1+ cells sequenced for TCRB among them. Study-wide results and limits: Healthy controls did not share the age-linked increase in CD8+ clonality seen in rheumatoid arthritis patients. For about an eighth of the roughly 60 patients, a single CD8+ clone accounted for more than 20% of CD8+ cells. Researchers did not know the antigen targets of the expanded CD8+ clones.

Of note for this clone: Its antigen is unidentified.

Some clones are missing from TCRdb's copy, which holds only in-frame ones; the method was immunoSEQ multiplex PCR. The sample shows 2,500 to 4,000 clones, about four fifths of them seen only once. V shed 3 bases and J 0 bases; nucleotides not matched to a gene: 2. Germline V gene sequence: CDR1 LNHNV, CDR2 YYDKDF (reference sequence). The CDR3 runs 14 residues. The chain links TRBV15 to TRBJ2-7; 7 bases are shared with TRBD1. This TCR was recovered from a woman in her fifties or sixties with rheumatoid arthritis. Input material: CD8+ T cells sorted from blood. The CDR3 coding sequence is TGTGCCACCAGCAGGGGGACAGCCTCCTACGAGCAGTACTTC. Protein sequence: CATSRGTASYEQYF.